This TCR beta chain was obtained from a study of blood T cell repertoires in COVID-19 (dated by TCRdb to 2018 to 2021). With respect to the entire study: Samples from collaborators originated in the United States, Italy and Spain and spanned both the acute and convalescent phases of COVID-19. The material from the prospective study consisted of cDNA or gDNA derived from T cells, B-cell-depleted T cells, or PBMCs. Subjects who had been exposed to COVID-19, were actively infected with it, or had recovered from it provided the deeply sampled blood TCRbeta repertoires that made up the dataset. A freely available public database, intended as a resource for researchers studying the immune response to SARS-CoV-2, is where the repertoires were released. Samples came from the ongoing ImmuneRACE study (first 160 participants) plus 1,254 subjects from 6 global collaborators. The sample metadata nearly always contained a de-identified subject ID, COVID-19 status, age in years and sex. HLA class I and class II types, where available, came from metadata supplied by the sample provider rather than from assay-based typing. The research as a whole found: The quantity of clinical and demographic metadata differed by source and by participant and was supplied without curation.

This clone occurred a few times. The target of this receptor is not known. No base quality values were provided; no much bigger clone lies one nucleotide off. Looking up the germline V gene yields CDR1 SGHNT and CDR2 YENEEA. CDR3 length: 16 amino acids, cysteine to phenylalanine. Here the CDR3 DNA is all that survives: 48 bases in frame from base 1. The V and J ends are trimmed by 1 base and 1 base, leaving 11 bases between them. TCRbeta CDR3 regions were amplified from genomic DNA using the immunoSEQ Assay, a bias-controlled multiplex PCR. The paper's processing steps were these. Within the assay, amplification of reference gene primers was used to estimate how many nucleated cells each sample contained. Sequence reads were collapsed and filtered to measure the absolute abundance of every unique TCRbeta CDR3 rearrangement. For each sample, productive Simpson clonality was calculated as the square root of Simpson's diversity index across productive rearrangements. The source is immuneACCESS, and TCRdb retained only in-frame sequences with V and J called. Part of the clones is not carried over; for the studies checked, unresolved V genes explain less than half of this, and the remainder is unexplained. That table supplies the V and J calls and clone size; D and trimming were determined from the DNA. Across this sample there are 50,000 to 60,000 clones, with 65% to 85% seen only once. The ten biggest clones cover about a tenth of the sample.

In Seattle, one collaborating source enrolled patients while the infection was active and tracked those patients longitudinally over the course of disease. Whole blood was collected in K2EDTA tubes by collaborating institutions according to the institutions' own protocols. For TCRbeta analysis, collaborators shipped samples in one of three forms: frozen whole blood, isolated PBMCs, or DNA extracted from either of those sample types. This clonotype was obtained from a man of 80 years or more with COVID-19, enrolled during active disease. Sequencing was performed on peripheral blood. In this chain, TRBV11-3 is recombined with TRBJ2-1; a tentative D match to TRBD2 spans 6 bases. The DNA is TGTGCCAGCAGCTTAGGGAGGGAGCGTTCCTACAATGAGCAGTTCTTC. It specifies CASSLGRERSYNEQFF.